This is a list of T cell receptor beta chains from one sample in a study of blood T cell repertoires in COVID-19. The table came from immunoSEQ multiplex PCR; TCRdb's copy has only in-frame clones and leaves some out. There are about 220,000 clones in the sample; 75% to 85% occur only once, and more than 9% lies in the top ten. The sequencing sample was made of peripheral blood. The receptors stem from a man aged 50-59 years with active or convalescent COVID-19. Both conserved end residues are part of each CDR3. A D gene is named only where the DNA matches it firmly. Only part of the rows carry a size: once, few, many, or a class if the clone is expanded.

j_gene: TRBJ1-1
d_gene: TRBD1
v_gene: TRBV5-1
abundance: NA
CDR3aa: CASSLGSGTGNTEAFF
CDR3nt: TGCGCCAGCAGCTTGGGGTCGGGGACAGGGAACACTGAAGCTTTCTTT

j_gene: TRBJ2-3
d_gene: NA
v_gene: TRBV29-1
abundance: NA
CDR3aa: CSVTGEYTDTQYF
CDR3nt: TGCAGCGTTACTGGGGAGTACACAGATACGCAGTATTTT

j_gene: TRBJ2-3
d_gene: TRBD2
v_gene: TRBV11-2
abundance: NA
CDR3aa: CASSLGRGRARDTQYF
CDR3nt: TGTGCCAGCAGCTTAGGGCGCGGGAGGGCGAGAGATACGCAGTATTTT

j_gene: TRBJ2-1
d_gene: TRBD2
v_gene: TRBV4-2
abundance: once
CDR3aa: CASSQPSGGSRQEQFF
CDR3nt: TGTGCCAGCAGCCAACCGTCGGGGGGGTCGCGACAGGAGCAGTTCTTC

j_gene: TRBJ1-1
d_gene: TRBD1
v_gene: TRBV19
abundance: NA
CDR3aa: CASKTGNWDTEAFF
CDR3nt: TGTGCCAGTAAGACAGGGAATTGGGACACTGAAGCTTTCTTT

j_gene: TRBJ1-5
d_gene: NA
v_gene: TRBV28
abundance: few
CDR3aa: CASTPAGRNQPQHF
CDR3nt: TGTGCCAGCACCCCCGCAGGGAGGAATCAGCCCCAGCATTTT

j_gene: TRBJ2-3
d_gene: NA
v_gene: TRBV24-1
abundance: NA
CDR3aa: CATSSDTLRDTQYF
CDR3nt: TGTGCCACCAGTTCCGACACGCTCAGGGATACGCAGTATTTT

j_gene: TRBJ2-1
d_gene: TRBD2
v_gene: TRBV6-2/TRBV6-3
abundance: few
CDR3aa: CASSSTSGSWNEQFF
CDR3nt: TGTGCCAGCAGTTCCACTAGCGGGAGTTGGAATGAGCAGTTCTTC

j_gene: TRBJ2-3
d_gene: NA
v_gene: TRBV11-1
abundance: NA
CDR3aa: CASSFLLTSTDTQYF
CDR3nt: TGTGCCAGCAGCTTCCTTCTTACTAGCACAGATACGCAGTATTTT

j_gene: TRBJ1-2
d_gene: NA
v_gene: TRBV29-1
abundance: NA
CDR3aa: CSVDMGAWYGYTF
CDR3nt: TGCAGCGTTGATATGGGGGCTTGGTATGGCTACACCTTC

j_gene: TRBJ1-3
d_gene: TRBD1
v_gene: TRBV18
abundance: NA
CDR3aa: CASSPATRGPGNTIYF
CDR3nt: TGTGCCAGCTCACCGGCTACTAGGGGGCCTGGAAACACCATATATTTT

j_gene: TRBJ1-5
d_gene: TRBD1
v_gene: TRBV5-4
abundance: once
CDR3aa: CASSSPDRANQPQHF
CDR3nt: TGTGCCAGCAGCTCCCCTGACAGGGCGAATCAGCCCCAGCATTTT

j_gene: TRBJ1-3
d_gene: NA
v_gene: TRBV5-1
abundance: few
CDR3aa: CASSLTAGVSSGNTIYF
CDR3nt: TGCGCCAGCAGCTTGACCGCAGGGGTTTCTTCGGGAAACACCATATATTTT

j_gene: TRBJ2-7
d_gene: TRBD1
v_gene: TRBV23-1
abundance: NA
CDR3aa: CASGPRDRGYEQYF
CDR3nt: TGCGCCAGCGGTCCACGGGACAGGGGTTACGAGCAGTACTTC

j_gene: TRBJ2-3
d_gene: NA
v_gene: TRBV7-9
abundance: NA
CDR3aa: CASSLQAGWGTDTQYF
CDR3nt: TGTGCCAGCAGCTTACAAGCGGGCTGGGGCACAGATACGCAGTATTTT

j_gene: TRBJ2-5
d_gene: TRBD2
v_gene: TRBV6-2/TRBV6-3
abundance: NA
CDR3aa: CASSYGGAQYF
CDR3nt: TGTGCCAGCAGTTACGGGGGGGCCCAGTACTTC

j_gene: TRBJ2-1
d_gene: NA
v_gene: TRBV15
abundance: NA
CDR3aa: CATSRFRGNEQFF
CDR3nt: TGTGCCACCAGCAGATTCAGGGGCAATGAGCAGTTCTTC

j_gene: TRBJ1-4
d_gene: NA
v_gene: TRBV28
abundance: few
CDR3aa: CASSLIGTTNEKLFF
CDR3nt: TGTGCCAGCAGTTTAATCGGTACAACTAATGAAAAACTGTTTTTT

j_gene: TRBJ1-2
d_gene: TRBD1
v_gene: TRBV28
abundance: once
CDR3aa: CASSSHRDRRNYGYTF
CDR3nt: TGTGCCAGCAGTTCCCACCGGGACAGGCGTAACTATGGCTACACCTTC

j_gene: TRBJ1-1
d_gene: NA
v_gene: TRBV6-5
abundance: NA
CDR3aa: CASSYSRLNTEAFF
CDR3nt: TGTGCCAGCAGTTACTCGAGACTAAACACTGAAGCTTTCTTT

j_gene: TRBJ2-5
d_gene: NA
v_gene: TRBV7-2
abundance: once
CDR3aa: CASSLAKGGWETQYF
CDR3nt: TGTGCCAGCAGCTTAGCGAAGGGGGGGTGGGAGACCCAGTACTTC

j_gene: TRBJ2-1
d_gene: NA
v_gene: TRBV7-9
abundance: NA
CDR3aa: CASSLSQGQFF
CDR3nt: TGTGCCAGCAGCTTAAGCCAGGGGCAGTTCTTC

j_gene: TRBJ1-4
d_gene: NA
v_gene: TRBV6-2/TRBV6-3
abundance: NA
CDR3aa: CASSFTGKLFF
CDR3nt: TGTGCCAGCAGTTTTACAGGAAAACTGTTTTTT

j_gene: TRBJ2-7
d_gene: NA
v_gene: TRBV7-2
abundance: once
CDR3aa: CASSADSREQYF
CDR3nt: TGTGCCAGCAGCGCGGACAGTCGCGAGCAGTACTTC

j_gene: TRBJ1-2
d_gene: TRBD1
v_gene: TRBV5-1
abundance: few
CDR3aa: CASSLTGDYGYTF
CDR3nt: TGCGCCAGCAGCTTGACAGGGGACTATGGCTACACCTTC

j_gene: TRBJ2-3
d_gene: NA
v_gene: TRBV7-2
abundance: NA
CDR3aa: CASSFRRSGGDTQYF
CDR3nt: TGTGCCAGCAGCTTTAGGAGGTCGGGTGGGGATACGCAGTATTTT

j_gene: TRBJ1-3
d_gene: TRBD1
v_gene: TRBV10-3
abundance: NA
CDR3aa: CAIKGASGNTIYF
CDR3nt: TGTGCCATCAAGGGGGCCTCTGGAAACACCATATATTTT

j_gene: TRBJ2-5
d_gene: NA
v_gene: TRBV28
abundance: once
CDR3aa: CASSLSQNQETQYF
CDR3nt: TGTGCCAGCAGTTTGTCCCAGAACCAAGAGACCCAGTACTTC

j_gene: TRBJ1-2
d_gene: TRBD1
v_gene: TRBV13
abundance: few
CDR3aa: CASSSGQGFSNYGYTF
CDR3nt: TGTGCCAGCAGCTCGGGACAGGGATTCTCAAACTATGGCTACACCTTC

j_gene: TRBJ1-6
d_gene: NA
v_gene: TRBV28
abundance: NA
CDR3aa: CASSFGGHRYNSPLHF
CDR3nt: TGTGCCAGCAGTTTTGGGGGACACCGATATAATTCACCCCTCCACTTT

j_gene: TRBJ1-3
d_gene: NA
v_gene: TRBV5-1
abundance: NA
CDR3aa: CASSLLPGHSSGNTIYF
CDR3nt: TGCGCCAGCAGCTTACTCCCGGGACATAGCTCTGGAAACACCATATATTTT

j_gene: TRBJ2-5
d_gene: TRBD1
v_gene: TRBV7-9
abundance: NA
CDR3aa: CASSLIGGVETQYF
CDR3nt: TGTGCCAGCAGCTTAATAGGGGGCGTAGAGACCCAGTACTTC

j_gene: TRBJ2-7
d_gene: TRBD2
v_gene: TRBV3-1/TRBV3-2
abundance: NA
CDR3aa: CASSQVQTSGSYEQYF
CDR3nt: TGTGCCAGCAGCCAAGTTCAGACTAGCGGTTCCTACGAGCAGTACTTC

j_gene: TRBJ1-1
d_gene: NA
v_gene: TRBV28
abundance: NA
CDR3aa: CASSLGGVAAFF
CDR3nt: TGTGCCAGCAGTTTAGGCGGCGTTGCGGCTTTCTTT

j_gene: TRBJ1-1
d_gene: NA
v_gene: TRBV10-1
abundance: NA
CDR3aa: CASSFGGRGEAFF
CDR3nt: TGCGCCAGCAGTTTCGGTGGACGGGGTGAAGCTTTCTTT

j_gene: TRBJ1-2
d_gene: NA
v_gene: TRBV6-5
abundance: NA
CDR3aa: CASSYSPGHRDGYTF
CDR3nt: TGTGCCAGCAGTTACTCACCGGGACACCGTGATGGCTACACCTTC

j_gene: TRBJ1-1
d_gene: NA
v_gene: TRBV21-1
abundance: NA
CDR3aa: CASGRVPRTGMSTEAFF
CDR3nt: TGTGCCAGCGGAAGGGTTCCTAGGACAGGGATGTCCACTGAAGCTTTCTTT

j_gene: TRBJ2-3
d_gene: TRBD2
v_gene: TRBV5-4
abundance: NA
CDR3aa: CASSWEGDTQYF
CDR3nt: TGTGCCAGCAGCTGGGAGGGAGATACGCAGTATTTT

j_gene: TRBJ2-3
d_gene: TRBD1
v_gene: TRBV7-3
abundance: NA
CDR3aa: CASSSSGTGFTDTQYF
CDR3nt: TGTGCCAGCAGCTCCTCCGGGACAGGGTTCACAGATACGCAGTATTTT

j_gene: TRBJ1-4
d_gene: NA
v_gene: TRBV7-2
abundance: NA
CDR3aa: CASSLSRAGEKLFF
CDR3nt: TGTGCCAGCAGCTTAAGCAGGGCTGGTGAAAAACTGTTTTTT

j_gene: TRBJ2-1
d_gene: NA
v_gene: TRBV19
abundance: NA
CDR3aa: CASSIFGGYNEQFF
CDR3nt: TGTGCCAGTAGTATATTTGGGGGGTACAATGAGCAGTTCTTC

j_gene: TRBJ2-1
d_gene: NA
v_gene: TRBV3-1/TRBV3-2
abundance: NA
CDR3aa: CASSPWGGNEQFF
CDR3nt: TGTGCCAGCTCCCCCTGGGGCGGCAATGAGCAGTTCTTC

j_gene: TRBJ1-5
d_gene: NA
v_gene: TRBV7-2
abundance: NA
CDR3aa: CASSLANSPPQHF
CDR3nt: TGTGCCAGCAGCTTAGCCAACAGCCCTCCCCAGCATTTT

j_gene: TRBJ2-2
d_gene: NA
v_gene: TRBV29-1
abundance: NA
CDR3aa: CSILAPTGELFF
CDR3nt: TGCAGCATCCTGGCACCCACCGGGGAGCTGTTTTTT

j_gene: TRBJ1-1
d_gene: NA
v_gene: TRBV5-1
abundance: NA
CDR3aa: CASSLIARGSGTEAFF
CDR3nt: TGCGCCAGCAGCTTGATCGCTCGGGGAAGCGGCACTGAAGCTTTCTTT

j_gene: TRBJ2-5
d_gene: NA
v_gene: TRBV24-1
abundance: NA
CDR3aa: CATSDWRGGQETQYF
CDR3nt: TGTGCCACCAGTGATTGGAGGGGGGGACAAGAGACCCAGTACTTC

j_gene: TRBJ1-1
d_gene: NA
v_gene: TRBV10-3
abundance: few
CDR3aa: CATGRAGSNTEAFF
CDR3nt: TGTGCCACGGGGAGGGCAGGGTCGAACACTGAAGCTTTCTTT

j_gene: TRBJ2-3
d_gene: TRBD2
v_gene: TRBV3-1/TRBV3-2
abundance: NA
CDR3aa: CASSHHSGGGTDTQYF
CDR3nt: TGTGCCAGCAGCCACCATAGCGGGGGGGGCACAGATACGCAGTATTTT

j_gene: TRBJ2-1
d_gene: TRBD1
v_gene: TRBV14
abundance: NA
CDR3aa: CASSEARDRESEQFF
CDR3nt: TGTGCCAGCAGCGAGGCCCGGGACAGGGAAAGTGAGCAGTTCTTC

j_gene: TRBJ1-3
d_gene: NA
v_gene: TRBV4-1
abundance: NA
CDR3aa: CASSQGPGGSGNTIYF
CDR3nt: TGCGCCAGCAGCCAAGGCCCGGGGGGCTCTGGAAACACCATATATTTT

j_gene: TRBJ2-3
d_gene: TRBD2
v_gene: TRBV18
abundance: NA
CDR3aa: CASSPVATSGGNTDTQYF
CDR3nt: TGTGCCAGCTCACCCGTAGCAACTAGCGGGGGGAACACAGATACGCAGTATTTT

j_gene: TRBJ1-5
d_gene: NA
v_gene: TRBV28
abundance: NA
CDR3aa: CASSLLGSPIRSRPQHF
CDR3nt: TGTGCCAGCAGTTTATTGGGCAGCCCAATACGCTCTCGGCCCCAGCATTTT

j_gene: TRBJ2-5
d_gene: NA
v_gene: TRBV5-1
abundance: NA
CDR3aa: CASSSRPGGRETQYF
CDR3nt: TGCGCCAGCAGCTCGAGACCCGGAGGTAGGGAGACCCAGTACTTC